The 15 T cell receptor beta chains presented below share a single source sample, sequenced in a study of T-cell memory formation after mild COVID-19. TCRdb re-analysed the 5' RACE reads in MiXCR, keeping a single row per CDR3 protein. Here the sample spans under 300,000 distinct CDR3 sequences, 8% to 9% being singletons. Sequenced input: PBMCs or a T cell subset sorted from them (not recorded which). The receptors were gathered from a man between 18 and 29 years old who had mild COVID-19 (a few samples of this study predate the infection). Cell type and time point are not known.

V gene TRBV5-1 combines with J gene TRBJ1-2; D gene ambiguous. CDR1 is SGHRS, CDR2 YFSETQ, per germline. The CDR3 is 14 amino acids. Trimming left V 1 base short and J 4 bases short, with 11 bases between. CDR3 nucleotide sequence: TGCGCCAGCAGCTTGCGTGTAGACCCCTATGGCTACACCTTC. This encodes CASSLRVDPYGYTF.

This clonotype was found many times. The chain joins TRBV5-1 to TRBJ2-7; D might be TRBD2 (6 bases). The germline CDR1 and CDR2 sequences are SGHRS and YFSETQ. V lost 3 bases to trimming and J lost 2 bases, with 15 bases between them. CDR3 size: 15 residues. The CDR3, as DNA: TGCGCCAGCAGCTCCCTTGGCGGGGCTCCCTACGAGCAGTACTTC. Protein: CASSSLGGAPYEQYF.

This clonotype was seen only a few times. V gene TRBV12-3 or TRBV12-4 combines with J gene TRBJ2-1; D is undetermined. CDR3 length equals 18 residues. V lost 0 bases and J 5 bases, leaving 20 bases between the germline ends. CDR3 sequence (DNA): TGTGCCAGCAGTTTAGCGCCGTCTAGTGGGCATGTTGACAATGAGCAGTTCTTC. Encoded protein: CASSLAPSSGHVDNEQFF.

This clonotype was recorded many times. V usage is TRBV7-2 and J usage is TRBJ1-6; 7 bases are a match to TRBD1. V shed 3 bases, J shed 3 bases, and the junction held 2 bases outside the gene matches. Germline CDR1 SGHTA, CDR2 FQGNSA. This CDR3 spans 15 amino acids. CDR3 protein: CASSFRTGYNSPLHF. CDR3 sequence (DNA): TGTGCCAGCAGCTTTAGGACAGGCTATAATTCACCCCTCCACTTT. The full variable domain, rest sourced from reference TRBV7-2 and TRBJ1-6, is GAGVSQSPSNKVTEKGKDVELRCDPISGHTALYWYRQSLGQGLEFLIYFQGNSAPDKSGLPSDRFSAERTGGSVSTLTIQRTQQEDSAVYLCASSFRTGYNSPLHFGNGTRLTVT.

This clonotype showed up just a few times. The chain uses TRBV6-2 or TRBV6-3 and TRBJ2-7; D call uncertain. Germline V gene lookup returns CDR1 MNHEY and CDR2 SVGEGT. There are 14 residues in the CDR3. With 0 bases removed from V and 4 bases from J, the gap between germline ends came to 10 bases. The CDR3 reads CASSYSRYGYEQYF. The CDR3 DNA follows: TGTGCCAGCAGTTACTCCCGATACGGTTACGAGCAGTACTTC.

The chain uses TRBV27 and TRBJ1-3; TRBD1 might be the D (6 bases). The CDR3 covers 17 residues. V was shortened by 6 bases and J by 1 base, with 19 bases between the two germline ends. Germline V gives CDR1 MNHEY, CDR2 SMNVEV (reference sequence). The CDR3 sequence is CASSKGQGRMSGNTIYF. CDR3 DNA sequence: TGTGCCAGCAGCAAAGGGCAGGGGAGGATGTCTGGAAACACCATATATTTT.

The chain couples TRBV29-1 to TRBJ2-5; D gene unclear. The CDR3 totals 13 residues. Per germline, CDR1 SQVTM and CDR2 ANQGSEA. V lost 0 bases, J lost 1 base, and 6 bases lay in between. The CDR3 spells CSVEDWPQETQYF. CDR3 DNA: TGCAGCGTTGAAGACTGGCCCCAAGAGACCCAGTACTTC. The entire variable domain, with the rest obtained from reference TRBV29-1 and TRBJ2-5, is as follows: SAVISQKPSRDICQRGTSLTIQCQVDSQVTMMFWYRQQPGQSLTLIATANQGSEATYESGFVIDKFPISRPNLTFSTLTVSNMSPEDSSIYLCSVEDWPQETQYFGPGTRLLVL.

This clonotype came up a few times. The rearrangement uses TRBV7-9 and TRBJ2-7; TRBD1 aligns across 9 bases. The V segment lost 5 bases and the J segment 4 bases; nucleotides outside the gene matches: 27. Germline V gene sequence: CDR1 SEHNR, CDR2 FQNEAQ (reference sequence). This CDR3 spans 21 amino acids. The CDR3 loop is CASSGTGQGTIQLGHSYEQYF. The CDR3 DNA follows: TGTGCCAGCAGCGGAACTGGACAGGGGACTATACAACTTGGACACTCTTACGAGCAGTACTTC.

This clonotype was seen more than once but under ten times. V usage is TRBV4-1 and J usage is TRBJ1-4, with 8 bases that match TRBD1. Germline assignment: CDR1 MGHRA and CDR2 YSYEKL. V was clipped by 5 bases and J by 8 bases; unmatched bases: 10. CDR3 length: 15 amino acids. The CDR3 sequence: CASSSPGQVEEKLFF. DNA for the CDR3: TGCGCCAGCAGCTCCCCGGGACAGGTGGAAGAAAAACTGTTTTTT.

J is TRBJ2-1 and V is TRBV20-1; 8 bases align to TRBD2. The J segment lost 0 bases and the V segment lost 1 base, leaving 5 bases of the junction unmatched. The germline V gene has CDR1 DFQATT and CDR2 SNEGSKA (reference sequence). There are 16 residues in the CDR3. CDR3 coding DNA: TGCAGTGCTAGAGTTTCAGCGGGGGCCTCCTACAATGAGCAGTTCTTC. This codes for CSARVSAGASYNEQFF.

The J gene is TRBJ2-1, the V gene TRBV20-1; 9 bases match TRBD2. Germline V gene sequence: CDR1 DFQATT, CDR2 SNEGSKA (reference sequence). This CDR3 comprises 14 residues. V was pared by 6 bases and J by 4 bases, with 7 bases of the junction left unmatched. The CDR3 protein is CSAQRAGGYNEQFF. CDR3 in DNA: TGCAGTGCCCAGAGAGCGGGGGGTTACAATGAGCAGTTCTTC.

This clonotype came up many times. The chain joins TRBV15 to TRBJ2-3, with 8 bases that match TRBD2. Trimming removed 1 base from V and 5 bases from J; junction bases left unmatched: 11. There are 17 residues in the CDR3. The germline CDR1 and CDR2 sequences are LNHNV and YYDKDF (reference sequence). CDR3 protein: CATSRGGRGLEKDTQYF. CDR3 nucleotide sequence: TGTGCCACCAGCAGAGGCGGTCGGGGACTAGAGAAAGATACGCAGTATTTT.

There are a few counts of this clonotype. The rearrangement links TRBV7-9 to TRBJ2-7; possible D gene TRBD1, 6 bases. V dropped 5 bases and J dropped 6 bases, with 17 bases sitting between them. The CDR3 covers 14 residues. Germline loops: CDR1 SEHNR, CDR2 FQNEAQ (reference sequence). CDR3 DNA: TGTGCCAGCAGCCCGGAACAGGGAACGGGCGAGCAGTACGTC. Its translation is CASSPEQGTGEQYV.

The chain recombines TRBV4-1 with TRBJ1-1; tentative D call: TRBD1 (5 bases). Germline V lookup: CDR1 MGHRA, CDR2 YSYEKL. This CDR3 has 13 amino acids. Trimming removed 4 bases at V and 1 base at J, with 7 bases between. Written as DNA, the CDR3 is TGCGCCAGCAGCCCAGGGTGGAACACTGAAGCTTTCTTT. Its protein product is CASSPGWNTEAFF.

The chain has TRBV7-2 and TRBJ1-1, with D possibly being TRBD1 (6 bases). Trimming cost V 2 bases and J 8 bases, with 18 bases left between them. The germline CDR1 and CDR2 sequences are SGHTA and FQGNSA. The CDR3 is 15 amino acids. The CDR3 here is CASSLIQGLGAEAFF. In DNA, the CDR3 is TGTGCCAGCAGCTTAATACAGGGCTTGGGAGCGGAAGCTTTCTTT. Together with reference TRBV7-2 and TRBJ1-1, the CDR3 gives the full variable domain: GAGVSQSPSNKVTEKGKDVELRCDPISGHTALYWYRQSLGQGLEFLIYFQGNSAPDKSGLPSDRFSAERTGGSVSTLTIQRTQQEDSAVYLCASSLIQGLGAEAFFGQGTRLTVV.